A single sample gave rise to the 19 T cell receptor beta chains below, sequenced in a study of PD-1 blockade in classical Hodgkin lymphoma. Sequencing was performed with immunoSEQ multiplex PCR; in TCRdb, only in-frame clones are kept and a portion is missing. The repertoire has about 93,000 clones, 92% of them found once; the top ten carry around 2.4%. Each patient relapsed following autologous stem cell transplantation, and prior brentuximab vedotin exposure differed. The sequencing here drew on peripheral blood mononuclear cells (PBMCs), taken before the second cycle of nivolumab. The receptors here all came from a human donor with classical Hodgkin lymphoma.

The chain uses TRBV5-1 and TRBJ2-3; the D gene is possibly TRBD1 (6 bases). V was clipped by 2 bases and J by 3 bases, with 16 bases between them. This CDR3 contains 16 residues. The germline gives CDR1 SGHRS, CDR2 YFSETQ. CDR3 bases: TGCGCCAGCAGCTTTCAGGGGAGTGGATTGACAGATACGCAGTATTTT. Residues: CASSFQGSGLTDTQYF.

This chain links TRBV6-1 with TRBJ2-3; the D call may be TRBD1 or TRBD2 (6 bases each). The ends were cut back, 11 bases at V and 0 bases at J, with 12 bases in the middle. This CDR3 spans 13 amino acids. Per germline, CDR1 MNHNS and CDR2 SASEGT. The DNA for the CDR3 is TGTGCCCTAGGGGGGCTAAGCACAGATACGCAGTATTTT. Translating it yields CALGGLSTDTQYF.

About this clone: The sample carries other DNA sequences with the same CDR3. The chain uses TRBV4-1 and TRBJ2-7, with 11 bases identical to TRBD2. This CDR3 has 16 amino acids. The germline V gene has CDR1 MGHRA and CDR2 YSYEKL. V gave up 1 base and J gave up 3 bases; unmatched junction bases: 5. The CDR3 DNA reads TGCGCCAGCAGCCAAGCGCCGGGACTAGCGGTCTACGAGCAGTACTTC. It specifies CASSQAPGLAVYEQYF.

The chain is built from TRBV7-6 and TRBJ2-5; D may be TRBD2 (6 bases). The germline V gene encodes CDR1 SGHVS and CDR2 FNYEAQ. The V gene lost 2 bases and the J gene lost 5 bases, with 18 bases spanning the gap. This CDR3 is built from 16 residues. The CDR3 sequence: CASSLRGTGAGETQYF. The CDR3 DNA is TGTGCCAGCAGCTTAAGGGGAACGGGAGCGGGTGAGACCCAGTACTTC.

This rearrangement joins TRBV4-1 to TRBJ1-2, with D unresolved. Germline loops: CDR1 MGHRA, CDR2 YSYEKL. The CDR3 contains 13 residues. The germline V and J ends were trimmed by 0 bases and 4 bases, with 6 bases remaining between them. CDR3 region: CASSQDRIYGYTF. The DNA for the CDR3 is TGCGCCAGCAGCCAAGACCGAATCTATGGCTACACCTTC.

This chain connects TRBV28 to TRBJ1-5; TRBD1 aligns across 7 bases. The V segment lost 4 bases and the J segment 0 bases; nucleotides outside the gene matches: 9. The length of the CDR3 is 17 residues. Germline CDR1 MDHEN, CDR2 SYDVKM. The CDR3 region is CASSWTGSKYSNQPQHF. CDR3 nucleotide sequence: TGTGCCAGCAGTTGGACAGGAAGCAAATATAGCAATCAGCCCCAGCATTTT. Combining the CDR3 with reference TRBV28 and TRBJ1-5 gives the whole variable domain DVKVTQSSRYLVKRTGEKVFLECVQDMDHENMFWYRQDPGLGLRLIYFSYDVKMKEKGDIPEGYSVSREKKERFSLILESASTNQTSMYLCASSWTGSKYSNQPQHFGDGTRLSIL.

This chain connects TRBV7-6 to TRBJ1-1; D is uncertain. The CDR3 extends over 13 amino acids. CDR1 and CDR2 (germline): SGHVS, FNYEAQ. V lost 5 bases to trimming and J lost 1 base, with 8 bases between them. CDR3 loop: CASSRISNTEAFF. The CDR3 coding sequence is TGTGCCAGCAGCCGTATTTCGAACACTGAAGCTTTCTTT.

This chain joins TRBV11-2 and TRBJ2-3, with 12 bases aligning to TRBD1. This CDR3 region has 15 residues. The trim removed 3 bases at V and 6 bases at J, leaving 4 bases unmatched. The germline V gene encodes CDR1 SGHAT and CDR2 FQNNGV. The DNA for the CDR3 is TGTGCCAGCAGCTTGGGACAGGGGGCAGTGGATACGCAGTATTTT. This translates into CASSLGQGAVDTQYF.

The chain employs TRBV19 and TRBJ2-2; D not certain. Trimming removed 8 bases from V and 1 base from J, with 11 bases in between. Germline V CDR1 and CDR2: LNHDA, SQIVND (reference sequence). The CDR3 length is 14 residues. The CDR3 DNA sequence: TGTGCCAGTCGGTCCCGGTTGAACACCGGGGAGCTGTTTTTT. Its translation is CASRSRLNTGELFF.

J is TRBJ1-2 and V is TRBV5-1; the D is unclear. Germline V gene lookup returns CDR1 SGHRS and CDR2 YFSETQ. CDR3 length: 14 amino acids. V was pared by 4 bases and J by 0 bases, with 10 bases between. CDR3 nucleotides: TGCGCCAGCAGCCAGGACGGCTCTAACTATGGCTACACCTTC. This translates into CASSQDGSNYGYTF.

This rearrangement joins TRBV9 to TRBJ2-5; 8 bases fit TRBD1. CDR3 length: 14 residues. V dropped 6 bases and J dropped 5; count of bases not matched to a gene: 9. CDR1 and CDR2 from the germline V gene are SGDLS and YYNGEE. DNA for the CDR3: TGTGCCAGCAACACTGGACAGGGAAGGGAGACCCAGTACTTC. Encoded protein: CASNTGQGRETQYF. Full variable domain (outside the CDR3, taken from reference TRBV9 and TRBJ2-5): DSGVTQTPKHLITATGQRVTLRCSPRSGDLSVYWYQQSLDQGLQFLIQYYNGEERAKGNILERFSAQQFPDLHSELNLSSLELGDSALYFCASNTGQGRETQYFGPGTRLLVL.

The chain combines TRBV10-1 with TRBJ1-2; D uncertain. V shed 4 bases and J shed 2 bases, with 11 bases lying between them. Germline V gene sequence: CDR1 WNHNN, CDR2 SYGVQD (reference sequence). This CDR3 is 14 amino acids long. The DNA for the CDR3 is TGCGCCAGCAGTGGAGACGGACTGAACTATGGCTACACCTTC. It yields the protein CASSGDGLNYGYTF.

The rearrangement joins TRBV19 to TRBJ1-4; D is perhaps TRBD1 (6 bases). The CDR3 spans 13 residues. The V end lost 7 bases, the J end lost 8 bases, and 14 bases lay between the germline ends. In germline, CDR1 is LNHDA, CDR2 SQIVND (reference sequence). CDR3 DNA: TGTGCCAGTATTGGGCAGGGGCGAGAAAAACTGTTTTTT. It codes for CASIGQGREKLFF.

The rearrangement links TRBV6-5 to TRBJ2-3, with 8 bases that match TRBD1. The CDR3 covers 13 residues. V lost 8 bases and J lost 3; bases outside the gene matches: 4. The germline CDR1 and CDR2 sequences are MNHEY and SVGAGI. The CDR3 DNA is TGTGCCAGCTGGACAGGGACAACAGATACGCAGTATTTT. This gives the protein CASWTGTTDTQYF.

The V call is TRBV11-2, the J call TRBJ2-5; D is perhaps TRBD1 or TRBD2 (5 bases each). The CDR3 runs 15 residues. V lost 6 bases and J lost 1, with 15 bases in between. Looked up from germline, CDR1 is SGHAT and CDR2 is FQNNGV. CDR3 coding DNA: TGTGCCAGCAGGCCTAATCCGGGACCCCAAGAGACCCAGTACTTC. Translated, it gives CASRPNPGPQETQYF.

The genes are TRBV4-1 and TRBJ1-1, with 8 bases matching TRBD1. The CDR3 has 19 amino acids. Trimming took 0 bases from V and 4 from J; bases not matched to a gene: 16. Germline lookup yields CDR1 MGHRA and CDR2 YSYEKL. The CDR3: CASSQDQGAGGVLGTEAFF. The CDR3 DNA reads as TGCGCCAGCAGCCAAGATCAGGGGGCAGGGGGCGTCTTAGGCACTGAAGCTTTCTTT.

The CDR3 coding sequence is TGTGCCAGTTCTAGTTCCCTCCAAACCTACGAGCAGTACTTC. Protein: CASSSSLQTYEQYF. The chain is built from TRBV9 and TRBJ2-7; no reliable D call. Trimming cost V 8 bases and J 2 bases, with 17 bases left between them. The germline CDR1 and CDR2 sequences are SGDLS and YYNGEE. The length of the CDR3 is 14 residues.

J is TRBJ1-2 and V is TRBV28, with D perhaps matching TRBD1 (5 bases). This CDR3 region has 16 residues. The ends were cut back, 7 bases at V and 4 bases at J, with 22 bases in the middle. Germline V gene data show CDR1 as MDHEN and CDR2 as SYDVKM. In nucleotides, the CDR3 is TGTGCCAGCACCGCTGGGGCCCTCGTAACCGGCTATGGCTACACCTTC. It encodes CASTAGALVTGYGYTF.

This chain's CDR3 is CASSVTSTDGYTF. Written as DNA, the CDR3 is TGTGCCAGCAGTGTGACAAGCACAGATGGCTACACCTTC. The chain links TRBV6-5 to TRBJ1-2; D is unclear. CDR1 is MNHEY, CDR2 SVGAGI, per germline. CDR3 length equals 13 residues. Trimming stripped 5 bases from V and 6 bases from J, with 13 bases between.